This is a list of T cell receptor beta chains from one sample in a study of blood T cell repertoires in COVID-19. Clones were read by immunoSEQ multiplex PCR, and TCRdb kept only the in-frame ones, dropping some. The sample has over 150,000 clones, around nine tenths seen once. Source material: peripheral blood. The receptors derive from a man in his sixties with COVID-19, enrolled during active disease. CDR3s include the opening cysteine and the closing phenylalanine or tryptophan. The D gene is left open where the match is weak. Size tells how often a clone was seen (once, few, many) or the class of an expanded clone, and some rows leave it out.

len	d_gene	v_gene	abundance	j_gene	CDR3aa	CDR3nt
16	.	TRBV7-3	few	TRBJ1-6	CASSLLGGLGTSPLHF	TGTGCCAGCAGCTTGTTGGGGGGACTGGGCACTTCACCCCTCCACTTT
14	TRBD1	TRBV2	.	TRBJ2-7	CASSGRTGASEQYF	TGTGCCAGCAGTGGTCGAACAGGGGCCAGCGAGCAGTACTTC
16	TRBD2	TRBV3-1/TRBV3-2	.	TRBJ2-1	CASSPRTSGGYNEQFF	TGTGCCAGCAGCCCTAGGACTAGCGGGGGATACAATGAGCAGTTCTTC
21	.	TRBV21-1	.	TRBJ2-3	CASSNVRPHQTGGYSTDTQYF	TGTGCCAGCAGCAATGTTCGTCCCCACCAGACAGGGGGCTACAGCACAGATACGCAGTATTTT
15	TRBD2	TRBV6-5	.	TRBJ2-1	CASSQGLAGGGEQFF	TGTGCCAGCAGTCAGGGACTAGCGGGGGGGGGCGAGCAGTTCTTC
13	.	TRBV3-1/TRBV3-2	.	TRBJ1-5	CASSSGGSQPQHF	TGTGCCAGCAGCTCTGGAGGGAGTCAGCCCCAGCATTTT
18	TRBD1	TRBV27	.	TRBJ1-5	CASSLSPGQGSSNQPQHF	TGTGCCAGCAGTTTATCCCCCGGACAGGGGTCAAGCAATCAGCCCCAGCATTTT
13	TRBD1	TRBV29-1	.	TRBJ2-1	CSVKDRGVGEQFF	TGCAGCGTTAAGGACAGGGGAGTAGGTGAGCAGTTCTTC
13	.	TRBV19	.	TRBJ2-3	CASSIPSTDTQYF	TGTGCCAGTAGTATCCCCTCCACAGATACGCAGTATTTT
15	TRBD1	TRBV24-1	once	TRBJ2-1	CATGSGTGSYNEQFF	TGTGCCACCGGGTCCGGGACAGGGTCCTACAATGAGCAGTTCTTC
14	.	TRBV3-1/TRBV3-2	.	TRBJ2-3	CASSQVGATDTQYF	TGTGCCAGCAGCCAAGTGGGGGCCACAGATACGCAGTATTTT
15	TRBD1	TRBV27	.	TRBJ1-1	CASSISFTGDTEAFF	TGTGCCAGCAGTATATCTTTCACAGGGGACACTGAAGCTTTCTTT
15	.	TRBV12-2	.	TRBJ2-3	CASRFGRTPDDTQYF	TGTGCAAGTCGTTTTGGAAGGACTCCGGACGATACGCAGTATTTT
15	.	TRBV5-6	.	TRBJ1-1	CASSSFAGKNTEAFF	TGTGCCAGCAGCTCCTTCGCAGGGAAGAACACTGAAGCTTTCTTT
14	TRBD2	TRBV10-2	.	TRBJ2-3	CATGGFGSTDTQYF	TGCGCCACCGGGGGGTTTGGAAGCACAGATACGCAGTATTTT
14	TRBD1	TRBV7-9	once	TRBJ2-7	CASSVGQASYEQYF	TGTGCCAGCAGCGTGGGACAGGCGTCCTACGAGCAGTACTTC
16	TRBD1	TRBV18	.	TRBJ1-2	CASSPQKQGDHYGYTF	TGTGCCAGCTCACCACAAAAACAGGGGGATCACTATGGCTACACCTTC
13	.	TRBV18	.	TRBJ1-2	CASSPEVDYGYTF	TGTGCCAGCTCACCAGAGGTCGACTATGGCTACACCTTC
15	TRBD1	TRBV24-1	.	TRBJ2-3	CATSEMTGGTDTQYF	TGTGCCACCAGTGAGATGACAGGGGGCACAGATACGCAGTATTTT
13	.	TRBV29-1	once	TRBJ1-1	CSVASARYSEAFF	TGCAGCGTTGCGAGCGCTAGGTACTCTGAAGCTTTCTTT
13	.	TRBV6-1	.	TRBJ1-5	CASSDRVPQPQHF	TGTGCCAGCAGTGACAGGGTTCCTCAGCCCCAGCATTTT
13	.	TRBV6-6	.	TRBJ1-6	CASSYSEGSPLHF	TGTGCCAGCAGTTACTCGGAGGGTTCACCCCTCCACTTT
16	TRBD2	TRBV24-1	.	TRBJ2-1	CATSDPGTSGMGEQFF	TGTGCCACCAGTGACCCCGGGACTAGCGGCATGGGTGAGCAGTTCTTC
12	.	TRBV19	.	TRBJ1-6	CASSIADSPLHF	TGTGCCAGTAGTATAGCCGATTCACCCCTCCACTTT
15	.	TRBV7-2	.	TRBJ2-5	CASSLGGGQERTQYF	TGTGCCAGCAGCTTAGGCGGGGGACAAGAAAGGACCCAGTACTTC
15	TRBD2	TRBV4-3	.	TRBJ2-1	CASSQGLANYNEQFF	TGCGCCAGCAGCCAAGGACTAGCGAACTACAATGAGCAGTTCTTC
16	.	TRBV12-5	once	TRBJ1-1	CASADSNRVVLTEAFF	TGTGCTAGTGCCGATTCGAACAGGGTCGTGTTGACTGAAGCTTTCTTT
15	.	TRBV7-2	.	TRBJ1-3	CASSFLSISGNTIYF	TGTGCCAGCAGCTTTCTTAGTATCTCTGGAAACACCATATATTTT
12	.	TRBV29-1	.	TRBJ1-1	CSGTGLNTEAFF	TGCAGCGGAACAGGGCTTAACACTGAAGCTTTCTTT
18	TRBD2	TRBV27	.	TRBJ2-6	CASSLGTGGGSGANVLTF	TGTGCCAGCAGTCTCGGCACCGGGGGGGGCTCTGGGGCCAACGTCCTGACTTTC
16	TRBD2	TRBV2	.	TRBJ2-3	CASRAGTSGGADTQYF	TGTGCCAGCAGAGCGGGGACTAGCGGGGGGGCAGATACGCAGTATTTT